The next 18 T cell receptor beta chains were all read from a single sample in a study of T-cell reconstitution after alpha-beta-depleted transplantation in children. This sample's TCRbeta library carried unique molecular identifier barcodes. TCRdb reprocessed the PCR reads with MiXCR, giving one entry per CDR3 protein. The sample gives a few hundred thousand distinct CDR3 sequences, roughly 30% of which show up once; less than 40% is in the top ten. Source: PBMCs, taken before TCRalphabeta/CD19-depleted stem cell transplant. The receptors come from a boy younger than two with Wiskott-Aldrich syndrome, due to receive a stem cell transplant.

V usage is TRBV5-1 and J usage is TRBJ2-3, with D perhaps TRBD1 (5 bases). Trimming stripped 1 base from V and 5 bases from J, with 8 bases between. This CDR3 region has 13 residues. Germline values: CDR1 SGHRS, CDR2 YFSETQ. The CDR3 sequence is CASSLTRVDTQYF. CDR3 nucleotide sequence: TGCGCCAGCAGCTTGACCAGGGTAGATACGCAGTATTTT.

This chain uses TRBV28 with TRBJ1-5, with unresolved D. V lost 5 bases, J lost 1 base, and 15 bases lay in between. Germline-derived CDR1 and CDR2 are MDHEN and SYDVKM. CDR3 size: 16 residues. The CDR3 bases are TGTGCCAGCAGTCTAAAAGGTGCAGAGAGCAATCAGCCCCAGCATTTT. Translating gives CASSLKGAESNQPQHF.

As regards this clonotype: Sequence at one end of the junction differs from germline and may be a read error. The V call is TRBV7-8, the J call TRBJ2-7; TRBD2 agrees at 7 bases. There are 12 residues in the CDR3. Germline V CDR1 and CDR2: SGHVS, FQNEAQ. CDR3 DNA sequence: TGCGGGAGCGGGACCAGCTCCTACGAGCAGTACTTC. Its protein product is CGSGTSSYEQYF.

The V gene is TRBV15, the J gene TRBJ2-5, with a tentative D call TRBD2 (7 bases). From germline, CDR1 is LNHNV and CDR2 YYDKDF (reference sequence). This CDR3 is built from 14 residues. V was clipped by 2 bases and J by 2 bases, with 9 bases between them. The CDR3 coding sequence is TGTGCCACCAGCAGACGGGGGGCTCAAGAGACCCAGTACTTC. This encodes CATSRRGAQETQYF.

V and J are TRBV20-1 and TRBJ2-5; D ambiguous. Trimming cost V 3 bases and J 5 bases, with 13 bases left between them. Germline assignment: CDR1 DFQATT and CDR2 SNEGSKA (reference sequence). The CDR3 is 13 amino acids. CDR3 residues: CSARKVAMETQYF. DNA for the CDR3: TGCAGTGCTAGGAAGGTGGCCATGGAGACCCAGTACTTC.

The CDR3 DNA is TGTGCCAGCACCTCCCGGGGGAGCTCCTATAATTCACCCCTCCACTTT. This codes for CASTSRGSSYNSPLHF. J is TRBJ1-6 and V is TRBV12-3 or TRBV12-4; possibly TRBD1 for D (5 bases). The CDR3 extends over 16 amino acids. V was cut by 7 bases and J by 0 bases, with 13 bases left in between.

This clonotype was found a few times. V is TRBV7-9 and J is TRBJ2-1; no clear D gene. The CDR3 runs to 12 residues. Trimming stripped 1 base from V and 12 bases from J, with 10 bases between. CDR1 and CDR2 (germline): SEHNR, FQNEAQ (reference sequence). CDR3 loop: CASSLDLFGQFF. For the CDR3, the DNA is TGTGCCAGCAGCTTAGATTTGTTCGGGCAGTTCTTC.

The chain is built from TRBV5-1 and TRBJ2-1; D gene uncertain. From germline, CDR1 is SGHRS and CDR2 YFSETQ. V was shortened by 4 bases and J by 0 bases, with 14 bases between the two germline ends. CDR3 length: 16 residues. In DNA, the CDR3 is TGCGCCAGCAGCGGCCGGGCAGGTAGCTCCTACAATGAGCAGTTCTTC. Amino acid sequence: CASSGRAGSSYNEQFF.

This clonotype appeared a few times. The chain couples TRBV7-3 to TRBJ2-5; D is unclear. This CDR3 contains 14 residues. Trimming left V 5 bases short and J 4 bases short, with 14 bases between. The germline CDR1 and CDR2 sequences are SGHTA and FQGTGA. CDR3 coding DNA: TGTGCCAGCAGCACAACCGGGCCCGGAGAGACCCAGTACTTC. Protein sequence: CASSTTGPGETQYF.

The V gene is TRBV28, the J gene TRBJ2-7; 8 nucleotides agree with TRBD2. Germline V CDR1 and CDR2: MDHEN, SYDVKM. This CDR3 spans 15 amino acids. After removal of 4 bases from V and 5 bases from J, the junction contained 10 bases not matched to a gene. CDR3 sequence reads: CASSSSSGSRNEQYF. In DNA, the CDR3 is TGTGCCAGCAGTTCCTCTAGCGGGTCTCGGAACGAGCAGTACTTC.

The sample holds a few counts of this clonotype. The chain uses TRBV20-1 and TRBJ2-1; 11 positions agree with TRBD2. This CDR3 has 17 amino acids. Germline CDR1 DFQATT, CDR2 SNEGSKA (reference sequence). J was trimmed by 2 bases and V by 3 bases; bases with no gene match: 9. CDR3 residues: CSARGGLAGSPYNEQFF. CDR3 DNA: TGCAGTGCTAGGGGAGGACTAGCGGGCTCCCCCTACAATGAGCAGTTCTTC.

The J gene is TRBJ2-2, the V gene TRBV3-1; 8 bases match TRBD2. Germline trimming cut 8 bases from V and 3 bases from J; bases unmatched to any gene: 8. The CDR3 sequence is 15 residues long. Looked up from germline, CDR1 is LGHDT and CDR2 is YNNKEL (reference sequence). The CDR3 coding sequence is TGTGCCAGCGCCCGTTCTAGCGGGTACACCGGGGAGCTGTTTTTT. It translates to CASARSSGYTGELFF.

This clonotype was counted a few times. The V call is TRBV15, the J call TRBJ2-6; D gene ambiguous. This CDR3 is built from 15 residues. Germline V gene lookup returns CDR1 LNHNV and CDR2 YYDKDF (reference sequence). V gave up 0 bases and J gave up 2 bases, with 5 bases separating them. CDR3 residues: CATSRDQAGANVLTF. The CDR3 DNA follows: TGTGCCACCAGCAGAGATCAGGCTGGGGCCAACGTCCTGACTTTC.

The rearrangement links TRBV28 to TRBJ2-1, with D tentatively TRBD1 (6 bases). The CDR3 loop spans 13 amino acids. V gave up 1 base and J gave up 7 bases, with 8 bases separating them. Per the germline V gene, CDR1 is MDHEN and CDR2 is SYDVKM. The CDR3 nucleotides read TGTGCCAGCAGTTTATTACAGGGTAATGAGCAGTTCTTC. Protein: CASSLLQGNEQFF.

The chain links TRBV5-5 to TRBJ1-2; D gene uncertain. Germline V gene sequence: CDR1 SGHKS, CDR2 YYEKEE (reference sequence). This CDR3 region has 14 residues. V shed 4 bases and J shed 2 bases, with 12 bases lying between them. CDR3 sequence: CASSKPASNYGYTF. Written as DNA, the CDR3 is TGTGCCAGCAGCAAACCAGCGTCCAACTATGGCTACACCTTC.

This clonotype was seen a few times. The gene calls are TRBV29-1 and TRBJ1-2, with D uncertain. The length of the CDR3 is 12 residues. The germline V and J ends were trimmed by 5 bases and 4 bases, with 11 bases remaining between them. Germline V lookup: CDR1 SQVTM, CDR2 ANQGSEA. The DNA of the CDR3 is TGCAGCGTTCAGGCGTCGTTCTATGGCTACACCTTC. This sequence encodes CSVQASFYGYTF.

This clonotype was observed a handful of times. The gene calls are TRBV20-1 and TRBJ2-7; no reliable D call. The CDR3 spans 12 residues. The V and J ends lost 1 base and 3 bases respectively, with 7 bases between them. CDR1 DFQATT and CDR2 SNEGSKA come from the germline V gene (reference sequence). The CDR3 region is CSARVQFYEQYF. The DNA of the CDR3 is TGCAGTGCTAGAGTGCAATTCTACGAGCAGTACTTC.

The J gene is TRBJ2-1, the V gene TRBV5-1; D perhaps matches TRBD2 (5 bases). V lost 4 bases, J lost 0 bases, and 11 bases lay in between. CDR1 SGHRS and CDR2 YFSETQ come from the germline V gene. The CDR3 is 15 amino acids. CDR3 nucleotides: TGCGCCAGCAGCCCAGGACTCCCCTCCTACAATGAGCAGTTCTTC. It yields the protein CASSPGLPSYNEQFF. The full variable domain, completed using reference TRBV5-1 and TRBJ2-1, is KAGVTQTPRYLIKTRGQQVTLSCSPISGHRSVSWYQQTPGQGLQFLFEYFSETQRNKGNFPGRFSGRQFSNSRSEMNVSTLELGDSALYLCASSPGLPSYNEQFFGPGTRLTVL.